This entry lists 14 T cell receptor beta chains sequenced from one sample in a study of blood T cell repertoires in COVID-19 (dated by TCRdb to about 2020). The method behind the library was the immunoSEQ multiplex PCR assay. The table comes from immuneACCESS by way of TCRdb, which keeps in-frame sequences with V and J called. Part of the clones is missing from these tables; in studies checked, under half for an unresolved V gene and the rest for unknown reasons. The sample profile shows around 240,000 clones; 80% to 90% of them were found once. Approximately 1.5% of the sample belongs to the ten largest clones. The material sequenced was peripheral blood. These receptors all stem from a woman aged 40 to 50 who had recovered from COVID-19.

A single count supports this clone. The V call is TRBV7-6, the J call TRBJ2-2, with 8 bases that match TRBD2. The V gene's germline CDR1 is SGHVS and CDR2 FNYEAQ. The ends lost 1 base at V and 2 bases at J; junction bases unmatched: 6. The CDR3 extends over 17 amino acids. CDR3 coding DNA: TGTGCCAGCAGCTTAGACAGCGGGGGCCATAACACCGGGGAGCTGTTTTTT. Translated: CASSLDSGGHNTGELFF.

The rearrangement links TRBV2 to TRBJ1-2, with TRBD1 as a possible D gene (5 bases). V was clipped by 0 bases and J by 7 bases, with 12 bases between them. Looked up from germline, CDR1 is SNHLY and CDR2 is FYNNEI. The CDR3 contains 14 residues. CDR3 sequence reads: CASSEAGQARGYTF. The CDR3 bases are TGTGCCAGCAGTGAAGCGGGGCAGGCTCGTGGCTACACCTTC.

This chain joins TRBV5-5 and TRBJ2-7; D may be TRBD1 (5 bases). Trimming cost V 0 bases and J 3 bases, with 7 bases left between them. The CDR3 runs to 13 residues. Germline assignment: CDR1 SGHKS and CDR2 YYEKEE (reference sequence). The CDR3 nucleotides are TGTGCCAGCAGCTTGGTCGACAGCTACGAGCAGTACTTC. Amino acid sequence: CASSLVDSYEQYF.

The rearrangement links TRBV7-2 to TRBJ1-2, with unresolved D. Trimming left V 1 base short and J 4 bases short, with 10 bases between. Germline V gene data show CDR1 as SGHTA and CDR2 as FQGNSA. The CDR3 loop spans 14 amino acids. The CDR3 region has the DNA TGTGCCAGCAGCTTAGTGGAGGCCCGCTATGGCTACACCTTC. Its translation: CASSLVEARYGYTF.

V usage is TRBV28 and J usage is TRBJ2-7; weak D call: TRBD2 (6 bases). Trimming removed 3 bases at V and 5 bases at J, with 20 bases between. The CDR3 covers 16 residues. Germline V gene lookup returns CDR1 MDHEN and CDR2 SYDVKM. CDR3 protein: CASSLAVSVGRNEQYF. The CDR3 DNA reads as TGTGCCAGCAGTTTGGCAGTTTCGGTAGGGAGGAACGAGCAGTACTTC. The whole variable domain, filled in from reference TRBV28 and TRBJ2-7, reads DVKVTQSSRYLVKRTGEKVFLECVQDMDHENMFWYRQDPGLGLRLIYFSYDVKMKEKGDIPEGYSVSREKKERFSLILESASTNQTSMYLCASSLAVSVGRNEQYFGPGTRLTVT.

The chain joins TRBV18 to TRBJ2-7; D is uncertain. Germline V gene lookup returns CDR1 KGHSH and CDR2 LQKENI. The CDR3 spans 14 residues. Trimming removed 4 bases at V and 0 bases at J, with 10 bases between. The CDR3 sequence is CASSLSPTSYEQYF. CDR3 bases: TGTGCCAGCTCACTATCCCCTACCTCCTACGAGCAGTACTTC.

The CDR3 here is CASSLIGTGFYEQYF. CDR3 bases: TGTGCCAGCAGCTTAATCGGGACAGGATTTTACGAGCAGTACTTC. This chain uses TRBV7-2 with TRBJ2-7; 8 nucleotides align to TRBD1. The CDR3 sequence is 15 residues long. The V segment lost 2 bases and the J segment 4 bases; nucleotides outside the gene matches: 7. Germline loops: CDR1 SGHTA, CDR2 FQGNSA.

J is TRBJ1-1 and V is TRBV18; D unresolved. The germline gives CDR1 KGHSH, CDR2 LQKENI. CDR3 length: 16 residues. Trimming cost V 0 bases and J 6 bases, with 17 bases left between them. The CDR3 sequence: CASSPPFGKGLAEAFF. The CDR3 bases are TGTGCCAGCTCACCACCGTTCGGGAAGGGTTTAGCTGAAGCTTTCTTT.

V gene TRBV3-1 (or the pseudogene TRBV3-2) combines with J gene TRBJ2-7; weak D call: TRBD1 (6 bases). Germline CDR1 and CDR2: LGHDT and YNNKEL (reference sequence). This CDR3 has 12 amino acids. V dropped 3 bases and J dropped 12 bases, with 15 bases sitting between them. The CDR3 loop reads CASSHEAGQMYF. CDR3 DNA: TGTGCCAGCAGCCATGAGGCCGGACAGATGTACTTC.

The rearrangement uses TRBV6-5 and TRBJ1-2; D unresolved. V gave up 2 bases and J gave up 3 bases, with 13 bases separating them. The CDR3 sequence is 15 residues long. From germline, CDR1 is MNHEY and CDR2 SVGAGI. Here the CDR3 reads CASSYVSGQYYGYTF. CDR3 in DNA: TGTGCCAGCAGTTACGTTTCGGGTCAATACTATGGCTACACCTTC.

The rearrangement joins TRBV4-3 to TRBJ2-3, with D tentatively TRBD1 (5 bases). Germline CDR1 and CDR2: LGHNA and YSLEER. CDR3 length: 20 residues. Trimming took 0 bases from V and 4 from J, leaving 26 bases between them. The CDR3 loop reads CASSQEIKSKGVWGADTQYF. The CDR3 DNA sequence: TGCGCCAGCAGCCAAGAGATTAAGAGTAAAGGGGTGTGGGGCGCAGATACGCAGTATTTT.

The chain is built from TRBV2 and TRBJ2-2; 9 positions match TRBD1. The V gene end was trimmed by 6 bases and the J gene end by 1 base; junction bases not matched to a gene: 3. Germline values: CDR1 SNHLY, CDR2 FYNNEI. The CDR3 spans 15 residues. CDR3 coding DNA: TGTGCCAGCAGGGAGGGACAGGGGAACACCGGGGAGCTGTTTTTT. Protein: CASREGQGNTGELFF.

This chain connects TRBV5-1 to TRBJ1-4; D possibly corresponds to TRBD1 (5 bases). V lost 4 bases and J 8 bases, leaving 15 bases between the germline ends. CDR3 length: 14 amino acids. Per germline, CDR1 SGHRS and CDR2 YFSETQ. The CDR3 DNA reads TGCGCCAGCAGCCAAGTTCAGGGAAACGAAAAACTGTTTTTT. This sequence encodes CASSQVQGNEKLFF.

This sequence joins TRBV9 and TRBJ2-3; D is perhaps TRBD2 (6 bases). CDR1 and CDR2 (germline): SGDLS, YYNGEE. The CDR3 contains 13 residues. V lost 3 bases and J lost 5, with 10 bases in between. For the CDR3, the DNA is TGTGCCAGCAGCGCGACGGGGGAAGATACGCAGTATTTT. It encodes CASSATGEDTQYF. The complete variable domain, with remaining parts taken from reference TRBV9 and TRBJ2-3, reads DSGVTQTPKHLITATGQRVTLRCSPRSGDLSVYWYQQSLDQGLQFLIQYYNGEERAKGNILERFSAQQFPDLHSELNLSSLELGDSALYFCASSATGEDTQYFGPGTRLTVL.